This T cell receptor (beta chain) is from a study of blood T cell repertoires in COVID-19. Study overall: Both acute and convalescent COVID-19 samples were obtained from the United States, Italy and Spain.

The length of the CDR3 is 14 residues. Looked up from germline, CDR1 is MNHEY and CDR2 is SVGAGI. The V and J ends lost 5 bases and 7 bases, in that order; junction bases with no gene match: 3. Method: immunoSEQ multiplex PCR; TCRdb's copy keeps in-frame clones and lacks some. The profile shows roughly 180,000 clones, about 85% of them singletons. Seattle participants joined during active infection and were tracked over time. This TCR was sampled from a woman aged 50 to 60 with COVID-19, enrolled during active disease. The J gene is TRBJ1-6, the V gene TRBV6-5; TRBD1 aligns across 9 bases. The source material was peripheral blood. CDR3 sequence: CASSRQGGNSPLHF. As DNA, the CDR3 is TGTGCCAGCAGTAGACAGGGGGGGAATTCACCCCTCCACTTT.